A single sample gave rise to the 8 T cell receptor beta chains below, sequenced in a study of neurological immune-mediated disorders. Indicated time point: longitudinal time-point 2. TCRdb ran MiXCR on the 5' RACE reads and lists one entry per CDR3 protein. The data hold some 50,000 distinct CDR3 sequences, with less than 15% observed a single time. The sample comprised PBMCs. These receptors were taken from a male donor with HTLV-1-associated myelopathy (HAM/TSP).

This clonotype was picked up many times. CDR3 sequence (DNA): TGTGCCAGCAGCCCCCCCGGGGCTCAAGAGACCCAGTACTTC. This gives the protein CASSPPGAQETQYF. The chain couples TRBV7-9 to TRBJ2-5; D is perhaps TRBD1 or TRBD2 (5 bases each). The ends were cut back, 5 bases at V and 2 bases at J, with 12 bases in the middle. From germline, CDR1 is SEHNR and CDR2 FQNEAQ (reference sequence). The CDR3 is 14 residues long.

The chain links TRBV7-9 to TRBJ2-7, with D possibly TRBD2 on 5 matching bases. Trimming pared 1 base from V and 6 bases from J, leaving 10 bases between. The CDR3 is made up of 13 amino acids. CDR1 SEHNR and CDR2 FQNEAQ come from the germline V gene (reference sequence). The CDR3 coding sequence is TGTGCCAGCAGCTTAGTCGGGGTGGGCGAGCAGTACTTC. Translating gives CASSLVGVGEQYF.

This clonotype has ten or more counts. The CDR3 nucleotides read TGCAGTACCAGGACAGGCGCGAACACCGGGGAGCTGTTTTTT. Its protein is CSTRTGANTGELFF. The rearrangement uses TRBV20-1 and TRBJ2-2; 7 bases line up with TRBD1. Germline V gene lookup returns CDR1 DFQATT and CDR2 SNEGSKA (reference sequence). V gave up 8 bases and J gave up 0 bases; unmatched junction bases: 6. The CDR3 totals 14 residues.

This clonotype was seen many times. As DNA, the CDR3 is TGTGCCAGCAGTTTAAAGCAATTGGGAACTTTCTCCTACGAGCAGTACTTC. Amino acid sequence: CASSLKQLGTFSYEQYF. The rearrangement uses TRBV12-3 or TRBV12-4 and TRBJ2-7, with D unresolved. V was cut by 2 bases and J by 0 bases, with 17 bases left in between. The CDR3 is 17 residues long.

This clonotype was detected many times. The V gene is TRBV20-1, the J gene TRBJ2-7; TRBD1 agrees at 11 bases. V lost 1 base, J lost 6 bases, and 5 bases stayed unmatched. From germline, CDR1 is DFQATT and CDR2 SNEGSKA (reference sequence). The CDR3 runs 14 residues. The DNA of the CDR3 is TGCAGTGCTAGAGTTTCCGGGACAGGGGGCGAGCAGTACTTC. It translates to CSARVSGTGGEQYF.

As for this clonotype: Without the conserved terminal phenylalanine or tryptophan, this CDR3 likely stems from a read error. The chain is built from TRBV20-1 and TRBJ1-5; TRBD1 might be the D (5 bases). The CDR3 runs 14 residues. Germline lookup yields CDR1 DFQATT and CDR2 SNEGSKA (reference sequence). Here the CDR3 DNA reads TGCAGTGCTAGAGACAGGGTCGGCAATCAGCACCAGCATGTT. Protein: CSARDRVGNQHQHV.

In this sample, this clonotype turned up many times. V is TRBV4-3 and J is TRBJ2-5; 7 bases align to TRBD2. There are 14 residues in the CDR3. The V gene's germline CDR1 is LGHNA and CDR2 YSLEER. Losses at the gene ends were 1 base for V and 3 bases for J; bases not matched to a gene: 2. The DNA for the CDR3 is TGCGCCAGCAGCCAAGCCGGGACTAAAGAGACCCAGTACTTC. Translated, it gives CASSQAGTKETQYF.

Only a few counts were recorded for this clonotype. V and J are TRBV20-1 and TRBJ2-1, with D unclear. Germline CDR1 reads DFQATT; CDR2 reads SNEGSKA (reference sequence). This CDR3 spans 12 amino acids. Trimming removed 1 base from V and 9 bases from J, with 10 bases in between. CDR3 DNA: TGCAGTGCTAGAGGACCCGTAGGTGAGCAGTTCTTC. It codes for CSARGPVGEQFF.